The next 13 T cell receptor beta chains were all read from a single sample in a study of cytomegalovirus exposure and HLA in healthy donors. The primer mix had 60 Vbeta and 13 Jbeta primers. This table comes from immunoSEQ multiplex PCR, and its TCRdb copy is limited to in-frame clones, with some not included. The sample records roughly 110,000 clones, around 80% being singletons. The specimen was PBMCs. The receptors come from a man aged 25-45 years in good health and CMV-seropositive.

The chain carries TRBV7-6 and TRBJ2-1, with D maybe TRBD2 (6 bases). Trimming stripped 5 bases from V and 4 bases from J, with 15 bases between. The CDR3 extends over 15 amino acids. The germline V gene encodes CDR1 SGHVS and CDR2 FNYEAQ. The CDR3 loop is CASSAGSGWYNEQFF. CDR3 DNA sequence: TGTGCCAGCAGCGCGGGTAGCGGATGGTACAATGAGCAGTTCTTC.

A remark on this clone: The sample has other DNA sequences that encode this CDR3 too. CDR3 nucleotide sequence: TGCGCCAGCAGCCAAGACCCCGGGGGATCCACTGAAGCTTTCTTT. Protein: CASSQDPGGSTEAFF. The V gene is TRBV4-1, the J gene TRBJ1-1; possibly TRBD1 for D (5 bases). The CDR3 sequence is 15 residues long. Germline values: CDR1 MGHRA, CDR2 YSYEKL. V lost 0 bases and J lost 4, with 12 bases in between.

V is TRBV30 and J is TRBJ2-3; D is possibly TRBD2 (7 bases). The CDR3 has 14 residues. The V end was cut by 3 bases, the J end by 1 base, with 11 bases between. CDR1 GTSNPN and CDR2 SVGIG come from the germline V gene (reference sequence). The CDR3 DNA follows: TGTGCCTGGAGACGGGGGGCCGGCACAGATACGCAGTATTTT. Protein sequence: CAWRRGAGTDTQYF.

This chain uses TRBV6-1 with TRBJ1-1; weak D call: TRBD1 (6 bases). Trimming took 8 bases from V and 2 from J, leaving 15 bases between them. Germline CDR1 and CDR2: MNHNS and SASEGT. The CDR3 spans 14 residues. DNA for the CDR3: TGTGCCAGCGGGGGCCCCTGGTCCAACACTGAAGCTTTCTTT. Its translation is CASGGPWSNTEAFF.

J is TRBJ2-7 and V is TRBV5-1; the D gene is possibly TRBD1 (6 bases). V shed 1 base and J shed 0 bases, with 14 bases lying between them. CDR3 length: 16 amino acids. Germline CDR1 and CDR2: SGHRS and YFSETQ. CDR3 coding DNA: TGCGCCAGCAGCTTGCCCAAACAGGGTCTCTCCTACGAGCAGTACTTC. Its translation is CASSLPKQGLSYEQYF.

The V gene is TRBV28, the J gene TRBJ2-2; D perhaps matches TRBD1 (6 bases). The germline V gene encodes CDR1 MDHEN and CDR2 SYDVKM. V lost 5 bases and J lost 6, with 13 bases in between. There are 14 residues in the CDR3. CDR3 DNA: TGTGCCAGCAGTACCGGGACAATGGCCGGGGAGCTGTTTTTT. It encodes CASSTGTMAGELFF.

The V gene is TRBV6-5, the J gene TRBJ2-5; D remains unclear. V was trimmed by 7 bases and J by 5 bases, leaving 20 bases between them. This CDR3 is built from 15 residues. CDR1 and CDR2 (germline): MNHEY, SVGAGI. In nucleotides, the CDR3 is TGTGCCAGCACCCCTACCCCCTTTTTGTGGGAGACCCAGTACTTC. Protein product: CASTPTPFLWETQYF.

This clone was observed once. The CDR3 region is CASSHTENTEAFF. The CDR3 bases are TGTGCCAGCAGCCATACAGAGAACACTGAAGCTTTCTTT. V usage is TRBV6-1 and J usage is TRBJ1-1, with D unclear. Germline V gene lookup returns CDR1 MNHNS and CDR2 SASEGT. V lost 6 bases and J lost 1, with 9 bases in between. The CDR3 spans 13 residues.

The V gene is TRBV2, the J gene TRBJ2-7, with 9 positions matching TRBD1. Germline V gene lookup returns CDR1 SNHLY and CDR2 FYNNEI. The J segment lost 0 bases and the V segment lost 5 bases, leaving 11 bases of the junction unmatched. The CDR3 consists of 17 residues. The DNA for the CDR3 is TGTGCCAGCAGTCGTCCCGGGACAGGGTTTAGCTCCTACGAGCAGTACTTC. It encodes CASSRPGTGFSSYEQYF.

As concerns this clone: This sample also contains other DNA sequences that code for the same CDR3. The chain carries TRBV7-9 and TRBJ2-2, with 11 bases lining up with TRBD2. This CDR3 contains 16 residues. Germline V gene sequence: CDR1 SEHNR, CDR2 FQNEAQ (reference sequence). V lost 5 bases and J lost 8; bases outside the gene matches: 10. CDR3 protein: CASSTTSGGGPGELFF. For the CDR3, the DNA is TGTGCCAGCAGCACCACTAGCGGGGGCGGACCAGGGGAGCTGTTTTTT.

DNA for the CDR3: TGTGCCAGCAGCGACAGGGTCGGGATAGACGAGCAGTACTTC. This sequence encodes CASSDRVGIDEQYF. J is TRBJ2-7 and V is TRBV6-1; 7 positions match TRBD1. Per germline, CDR1 MNHNS and CDR2 SASEGT. CDR3 length: 14 amino acids. V shed 6 bases and J 5 bases; nucleotides not matched to a gene: 10.

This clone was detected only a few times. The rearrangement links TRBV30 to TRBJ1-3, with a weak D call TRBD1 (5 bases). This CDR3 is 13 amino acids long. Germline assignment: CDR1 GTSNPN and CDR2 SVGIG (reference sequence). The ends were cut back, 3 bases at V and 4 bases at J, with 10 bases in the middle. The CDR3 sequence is CAWRRGTGNTIYF. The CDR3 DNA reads TGTGCCTGGAGGCGGGGGACGGGAAACACCATATATTTT. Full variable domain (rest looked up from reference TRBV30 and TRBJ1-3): SQTIHQWPATLVQPVGSPLSLECTVEGTSNPNLYWYRQAAGRGLQLLFYSVGIGQISSEVPQNLSASRPQDRQFILSSKKLLLSDSGFYLCAWRRGTGNTIYFGEGSWLTVV.

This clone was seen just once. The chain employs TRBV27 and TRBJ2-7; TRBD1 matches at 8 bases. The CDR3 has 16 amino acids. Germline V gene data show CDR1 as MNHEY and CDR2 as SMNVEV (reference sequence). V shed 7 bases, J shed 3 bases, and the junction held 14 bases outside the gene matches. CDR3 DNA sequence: TGTGCCAGCAAGGCCAGGGGGCGCCAGGGTAACTACGAGCAGTACTTC. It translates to CASKARGRQGNYEQYF.